Shown below are 5 T cell receptor beta chains from a single sample sequenced in a study of blood T cell repertoires in COVID-19. TCRdb keeps only in-frame clones here, not all; method: immunoSEQ multiplex PCR. This table has more than 85,000 clones, roughly 81% appearing once. The sequenced sample consisted of peripheral blood. These receptors came from a man aged 35 to 55 with active or convalescent COVID-19.

The chain joins TRBV6-5 to TRBJ1-6; 9 positions agree with TRBD1. V lost 6 bases to trimming and J lost 9 bases; unmatched junction nucleotides: 9. CDR1 is MNHEY and CDR2 is SVGAGI in the germline V gene. This CDR3 is 15 amino acids long. CDR3 coding DNA: TGTGCCAGCAGCAATGACAGGGGGTCTAGTTCACCCCTCCACTTT. Protein sequence: CASSNDRGSSSPLHF.

A single count supports this clone. The rearrangement joins TRBV18 to TRBJ2-7; 7 bases line up with TRBD2. Trimming at V came to 4 bases and at J to 6 bases, leaving 6 bases not matched to a gene. The CDR3 runs 13 residues. Germline V gives CDR1 KGHSH, CDR2 LQKENI. The CDR3 loop is CASSLRGEGEQYF. CDR3 sequence (DNA): TGTGCCAGCTCACTACGGGGGGAGGGCGAGCAGTACTTC.

V is TRBV5-5 and J is TRBJ2-7, with D hard to call. The germline V gene has CDR1 SGHKS and CDR2 YYEKEE (reference sequence). This CDR3 is 12 amino acids long. V gave up 3 bases and J gave up 0 bases, with 4 bases separating them. Here the CDR3 DNA reads TGTGCCAGCAGCTCTTTCTCCTACGAGCAGTACTTC. Translation gives CASSSFSYEQYF.

The genes are TRBV30 and TRBJ1-4, with 8 nucleotides matching TRBD1. The V gene's germline CDR1 is GTSNPN and CDR2 SVGIG (reference sequence). V was pared by 0 bases and J by 6 bases, with 6 bases of the junction left unmatched. The CDR3 is made up of 15 amino acids. As DNA, the CDR3 is TGTGCCTGGAGTGTAGGGACAGGAGACGATGAAAAACTGTTTTTT. Its protein product is CAWSVGTGDDEKLFF.

The chain joins TRBV21-1 to TRBJ1-6. TRBV21-1 is labeled a pseudogene. The CDR3 loop spans 15 amino acids. The CDR3 loop reads CASSKVPGMNSPLHF. The CDR3 bases are TGTGCCAGCAGCAAAGTTCCGGGAATGAATTCACCCCTCCACTTT.